The 5 T cell receptor beta chains given below trace back to one sample, sequenced in a study of blood T cell repertoires in COVID-19. TCRdb keeps only in-frame clones here, not all; method: immunoSEQ multiplex PCR. This table holds approximately 300,000 clones, around 89% found once. The specimen was peripheral blood. These receptors were taken from a middle-aged man with acute or convalescent COVID-19.

The chain couples TRBV5-1 to TRBJ1-2; D gene uncertain. Per the germline V gene, CDR1 is SGHRS and CDR2 is YFSETQ. CDR3 size: 16 residues. V was cut by 0 bases and J by 4 bases, with 16 bases left in between. The CDR3 DNA sequence: TGCGCCAGCAGCTTGGTAGGTCAGTCAGGAACCTATGGCTACACCTTC. Protein sequence: CASSLVGQSGTYGYTF.

The rearrangement links TRBV2 to TRBJ1-5; D remains unclear. Trimming took 4 bases from V and 7 from J, leaving 14 bases between them. Per germline, CDR1 SNHLY and CDR2 FYNNEI. The CDR3 contains 14 residues. The CDR3 loop reads CASSASSGIQPQHF. In DNA form, the CDR3 reads TGTGCCAGCAGTGCCTCCTCGGGGATCCAGCCCCAGCATTTT. The full variable domain, in which reference TRBV2 and TRBJ1-5 provide the parts outside the CDR3, is EPEVTQTPSHQVTQMGQEVILRCVPISNHLYFYWYRQILGQKVEFLVSFYNNEISEKSEIFDDQFSVERPDGSNFTLKIRSTKLEDSAMYFCASSASSGIQPQHFGDGTRLSIL.

The chain recombines TRBV24-1 with TRBJ1-5; D is ambiguous. V was trimmed by 0 bases and J by 9 bases, leaving 11 bases between them. CDR1 and CDR2 (germline): KGHDR, SFDVKD. The CDR3 sequence is 14 residues long. The CDR3 coding sequence is TGTGCCACCAGTGATTTGAACAGCCAGTGGCCCCAGCATTTT. It is translated as CATSDLNSQWPQHF.

This clone was counted a few times. This rearrangement joins TRBV30 to TRBJ1-5; D possibly corresponds to TRBD1 (5 bases). There are 14 residues in the CDR3. Germline assignment: CDR1 GTSNPN and CDR2 SVGIG (reference sequence). The V end was cut by 1 base, the J end by 2 bases, with 9 bases between. The CDR3 sequence: CAWSEGSGNQPQHF. CDR3 in DNA: TGTGCCTGGAGTGAGGGGTCGGGCAATCAGCCCCAGCATTTT.

The DNA of the CDR3 is TGTGCCAGCTCACCCTATGCTCAGAACACTGAAGCTTTCTTT. Translated, it gives CASSPYAQNTEAFF. The chain couples TRBV18 to TRBJ1-1; D ambiguous. The CDR3 runs to 14 residues. Deletions cut 3 bases from V and 1 base from J, with 9 bases between. CDR1 KGHSH and CDR2 LQKENI come from the germline V gene.